This TCR beta chain was observed in a study of beta chain features in type 1 diabetes. Study information: Regarding age, gender and cell yields, patients proved similar to healthy donors.

Comments on this clone: Its antigen is unidentified.

This CDR3 comprises 17 residues. Study results and limitations: Shorter TCRB CDR3s, moderately but significantly so, were found in Type 1 diabetes patients in all four CD4+ subsets. Patients' naive, central memory and Treg TCRB repertoires seemed closer to one another than those of healthy donors.

Expressed TCRB transcripts were sequenced because the isolated RNA had all been reverse transcribed beforehand. Some clones are missing from TCRdb's copy, which holds only in-frame ones; the method was immunoSEQ multiplex PCR. The sample shows about 150,000 clones, approximately 8.1% of them seen only once. Sorting that relied on CD45RO/CCR7/CD25/CD127/CD95/CD27 yielded CD4+ naive, central memory, regulatory and stem cell-like memory cells. The receptor's source is a man aged 18 to 30 with type 1 diabetes. V gene TRBV21-1 combines with J gene TRBJ1-5; the table's D gene call, TRBD1, was not cross checked with the DNA. TRBV21-1 is a documented pseudogene. The sample comprised central memory CD4+ T cells from blood. The CDR3 DNA reads as TGTGCCAGCAGCAAAGTGTGGGCAGGCCGTAGCAATCAGCCCCAGCATTTT. Translation gives CASSKVWAGRSNQPQHF.